This T cell receptor (beta chain) was sequenced for a study of cytomegalovirus exposure and HLA in healthy donors. The PCR was carried out with 60 Vbeta primers and 13 Jbeta primers. Original processing notes: A follow-up analysis tallied around 80 million unique TCR beta chains, 8.5 million to 14 million shared. Assay: immunoSEQ multiplex PCR; the TCRdb copy retains only in-frame clones and omits some. That table furnishes V, J and clone size, whereas the DNA furnished D and trimming. The table has around 120,000 clones, 70% to 80% seen once; the top ten hold roughly 1.5%. V was clipped by 4 bases and J by 3 bases, with 15 bases between them. Germline loops: CDR1 PRHDT, CDR2 FYEKMQ (reference sequence). This CDR3 spans 15 amino acids. This clone occurred a few times.

The receptor was derived from a woman aged 18 to 35 in good health and CMV-seronegative. The rearrangement uses TRBV13 and TRBJ1-1; D not certain. Sample: PBMCs. CDR3 in amino acids: CASSSRNTRDTEAFF. CDR3 sequence (DNA): TGTGCCAGCAGCTCCCGGAATACGAGGGACACTGAAGCTTTCTTT.